The clone carrying this T cell receptor (beta chain) was counted a few times. This entry belongs to a study of T cells in Graves' hyperthyroidism and ophthalmopathy. V was clipped by 1 base and J by 9 bases, with 16 bases between them. CDR3 length equals 16 residues. Germline CDR1 is SGHTA and CDR2 is FQGNSA. Amplified regions were TCR beta CDR3 sequences from RNA transcripts. The TCR CDR3 first-round RT-PCR relied on the HTBI primer set. TCRdb re-called the multiplex PCR reads with MiXCR, one entry per CDR3 protein. This repertoire shows under 400,000 distinct CDR3 sequences, approximately 16% found once; its top ten account for roughly a fifth.

The TCR comes from a woman aged 55 to 70 with Graves' ophthalmopathy. The chain carries TRBV7-2 and TRBJ1-6, with D maybe TRBD1 (5 bases). The sequenced sample was blood. The CDR3 loop is CASSLEGSRAGSPLHF. In DNA form, the CDR3 reads TGTGCCAGCAGCTTAGAAGGGAGCAGGGCAGGTTCACCCCTCCACTTT. The full variable domain, its missing parts supplied by reference TRBV7-2 and TRBJ1-6, is GAGVSQSPSNKVTEKGKDVELRCDPISGHTALYWYRQSLGQGLEFLIYFQGNSAPDKSGLPSDRFSAERTGGSVSTLTIQRTQQEDSAVYLCASSLEGSRAGSPLHFGNGTRLTVT.